This T cell receptor beta chain was captured in a study of shared clonotypes between healthy human individuals (dated by TCRdb to the early 2020s). About the full investigation: A few men and two women, aged 18 to 49 years, made up the cohort. For each donor, CD4 naive and CD4 memory were each run on three plates, CD8 naive on two plates, and CD8 memory on one plate. The study deeply sequenced blood TCR repertoires of about 5 healthy adults to estimate repertoire size and the extent of clonotype sharing between individuals. Libraries were prepared and TCR repertoires were sequenced by different laboratories using diverse techniques, in order to increase sequencing depth and limit assay-specific biases. Leukapheresis yielded between about 0.85 and 10 billion PBMCs per donor. Study-wide conclusions, independent of this receptor: Sampling was restricted to blood, and TCR repertoires in tissues likely differ from the TCR repertoires found in blood. Pairwise subsampling indicated that sequencing depth was expected to affect the degree of clonotype sharing among donors. Clonotypes shared by all four sorted-subset donors showed higher generation probabilities than non-shared clonotypes. The genetic and exposure-history diversity represented was limited by the small number of donors. Across four donors, approximately 5% of naive CD4, 3% to 3.5% of naive CD8, 2% to 2.5% of memory CD4, and roughly 0.4% of memory CD8 clonotypes were shared. Even with the large sequencing depth, rarefaction of the sorted-subset datasets indicated that sequencing was incomplete. Larger estimated clonotype richness was generally found for naive subsets than for memory subsets.

TCR CDR3 regions were amplified from genomic DNA by multiplex PCR using the deep immunoSEQ assay. Extracted genomic DNA from each cell subset was distributed evenly across all wells of several immunoSEQ 96-well plates, and each plate was treated as a replicate. For sorted subsets, around 200 ng genomic DNA, equal to tens of thousands of T cell genomes, was loaded into each replicate PCR. Purified libraries were measured with a Qubit 3.0 fluorometer, size-checked on a Bioanalyzer 2100, and measured again with the KAPA Library Quantification kit. Every immunoSEQ 96-well plate was sequenced on a dedicated single-read 150-cycle Illumina NextSeq 550 flow cell. As for the original processing: The immunoSEQ output contained only junctional sequences without quality scores, so filtering could not match that applied to full-length reads. To assign V/J genes and CDR3, sequences were annotated against IMGT germline references using PyIR, a Python wrapper for IgBLAST v1.9. Reads with weak V/J assignments (E-value above 1e-6), missing CDR3, stop codons, out-of-frame junctions, or ambiguous translated residues were removed. V3J clonotypes were defined by identical inferred V gene, J gene, and CDR3 amino acid sequence. Percentage overlap between repertoires was computed as shared unique clonotypes divided by the size of the smaller repertoire. RTK rarefaction, the Chao1 estimator, and Recon v2.1 estimates of unobserved clonotypes were used to assess repertoire richness. Generation probabilities for all TCRbeta clonotypes obtained by the gDNA method from a handful of donors were computed using OLGA. Held by TCRdb, this immuneACCESS table contains in-frame sequences only and omits some clones. Under half of the omission traces to an unresolved V gene where checked; the cause of the rest is unknown. V, J and clone size derive from that table, while D and trimming were established from the DNA sequence. The sample table contains roughly 650,000 clones; only one count was recorded for about 96% of them. Of the sample, about 0.06% falls within the top ten clones.

The donors were healthy, HIV-negative adults who had no recently reported acute infections or vaccinations. Every donor was a Caucasian adult living in Nashville, Tennessee, USA. CD4+ T cells were enriched by magnetic negative selection; naive cells were then positively selected on CD45RA, and the negative fraction formed the memory subset. Blood was collected by leukapheresis, and PBMCs were isolated by Ficoll-Histopaque density gradient centrifugation and then cryopreserved in liquid nitrogen vapor phase. Purity and quantity of every magnetically sorted T cell population were checked by analytical flow cytometry. Genomic DNA was isolated from every sorted fraction and measured by UV absorbance on a Nanodrop 2000c. CDR1 KGHSH and CDR2 LQKENI were looked up in the germline V gene. V and J are truncated by 3 bases and 7 bases respectively, leaving an intervening sequence of 15 bases. From its cysteine to its phenylalanine, the CDR3 spans 14 amino acids. The read is trimmed to its CDR3 DNA, 42 bases read in frame from base 1.

This clone showed up just once. This clone's antigen is unknown. No qualities accompany the bases; no much larger clone lies one base away. This chain is built from TRBV18 and TRBJ1-1, with the D gene uncertain. Source material: naive CD4+ T cells sorted from blood. This specimen's cell subset or site label, per the study, means: CD45RA+ positively selected. This receptor was taken from a woman younger than 45 in good health. Read as DNA, the sequence is TGTGCCAGCTCACCTCCAACACTGGTCCATGAAGCTTTCTTT. Its coded protein is CASSPPTLVHEAFF.